Listed here are 21 T cell receptor beta chains from one sample, sequenced in a study of cytomegalovirus exposure and HLA in healthy donors. Use of 60 Vbeta and 13 Jbeta primers characterized the PCR. The assay was immunoSEQ multiplex PCR, and TCRdb's table has in-frame clones only and misses some. The data show some 130,000 clones, approximately 80% seen once. The sample comprised PBMCs. The source of these receptors is a man in his forties in good health and CMV-seronegative.

V and J are TRBV30 and TRBJ1-2; 7 bases agree with TRBD1. Germline assignment: CDR1 GTSNPN and CDR2 SVGIG (reference sequence). V lost 1 base and J lost 2; bases outside the gene matches: 4. The CDR3 loop spans 14 amino acids. The CDR3 nucleotides read TGTGCCTGGAGTGCAGGGGGTTCAAACTATGGCTACACCTTC. Residues: CAWSAGGSNYGYTF.

V and J are TRBV7-3 and TRBJ2-5, with D possibly being TRBD2 (5 bases). CDR3 size: 13 residues. Germline CDR1 reads SGHTA; CDR2 reads FQGTGA. V was shortened by 2 bases and J by 11 bases, with 15 bases between the two germline ends. The CDR3 loop reads CASSLGEAGEQYF. The CDR3 DNA is TGTGCCAGCAGCTTAGGCGAGGCCGGGGAGCAGTACTTC.

The chain joins TRBV9 to TRBJ2-3, with D perhaps TRBD2 (5 bases). CDR1 is SGDLS, CDR2 YYNGEE, per germline. V was clipped by 4 bases and J by 0 bases, with 12 bases between them. The CDR3 is 15 residues long. The chain's CDR3 is CASSSDGVSTDTQYF. CDR3 in DNA: TGTGCCAGCAGCTCTGACGGGGTTAGCACAGATACGCAGTATTTT.

The rearrangement links TRBV11-3 to TRBJ2-7; 14 bases fit TRBD2. CDR1 SGHNT and CDR2 YENEEA come from the germline V gene. The CDR3 is 15 amino acids. With V trimmed by 5 bases and J by 3 bases, 3 bases remained unmatched. This CDR3 reads CASSPGTSGGYEQYF. The DNA for the CDR3 is TGTGCCAGCAGCCCCGGGACTAGCGGGGGCTACGAGCAGTACTTC.

This chain links TRBV4-1 with TRBJ1-2, with unresolved D. The CDR3 is 16 residues long. Germline V gives CDR1 MGHRA, CDR2 YSYEKL. The ends were cut back, 0 bases at V and 0 bases at J, with 11 bases in the middle. The CDR3 sequence is CASSQDGREPNYGYTF. CDR3 in DNA: TGCGCCAGCAGCCAAGATGGCCGGGAACCTAACTATGGCTACACCTTC.

This chain links TRBV19 with TRBJ2-5; D not certain. Trimming pared 1 base from V and 5 bases from J, leaving 5 bases between. CDR3 size: 12 residues. Germline V gene lookup returns CDR1 LNHDA and CDR2 SQIVND (reference sequence). The CDR3, as DNA: TGTGCCAGTAGTATAGGTTCGGAGACCCAGTACTTC. This gives the protein CASSIGSETQYF.

In its sample, this clone was seen a few times. The chain's CDR3 is CASSVVAVNTGELFF. In DNA, the CDR3 is TGTGCCAGCAGCGTAGTAGCGGTGAACACCGGGGAGCTGTTTTTT. The V call is TRBV9, the J call TRBJ2-2, with D tentatively TRBD2 (6 bases). Trimming removed 0 bases at V and 1 base at J, with 7 bases between. This CDR3 is 15 amino acids long. Germline V lookup: CDR1 SGDLS, CDR2 YYNGEE.

This clone was detected only once. V usage is TRBV5-1 and J usage is TRBJ2-3, with 12 bases lining up with TRBD1. Germline trimming cut 4 bases from V and 4 bases from J; bases unmatched to any gene: 10. The V gene's germline CDR1 is SGHRS and CDR2 YFSETQ. CDR3 length: 17 amino acids. The CDR3 DNA follows: TGCGCCAGCAGCAAATATCCGGGACAGGGGGCCTCAGATACGCAGTATTTT. Its translation: CASSKYPGQGASDTQYF.

This clone was detected once. V and J are TRBV10-2 and TRBJ2-5, with 12 nucleotides matching TRBD2. The CDR3 contains 16 residues. Trimming cost V 6 bases and J 2 bases; bases outside gene matches: 7. In germline, CDR1 is WSHSY, CDR2 SAAADI. The CDR3 DNA reads as TGCGCCAGCAGAGCTTGGACTAGCGGGGATCAAGAGACCCAGTACTTC. It yields the protein CASRAWTSGDQETQYF.

The chain carries TRBV5-8 and TRBJ1-2; 8 bases are a match to TRBD1. With 0 bases clipped from V and 4 bases from J, the junction kept 5 bases outside the gene matches. CDR1 and CDR2 (germline): SGHTS, YDEGEE. CDR3 length equals 15 residues. Here the CDR3 DNA reads TGTGCCAGCAGCTTGGGCGGACAGGGCCCCTATGGCTACACCTTC. Its translation: CASSLGGQGPYGYTF. Drawing the rest from reference TRBV5-8 and TRBJ1-2, the complete variable domain is EAGVTQSPTHLIKTRGQQATLRCSPISGHTSVYWYQQALGLGLQFLLWYDEGEERNRGNFPPRFSGRQFPNYSSELNVNALELEDSALYLCASSLGGQGPYGYTFGSGTRLTVV.

This chain links TRBV4-3 with TRBJ2-7; 8 nucleotides agree with TRBD1. CDR1 and CDR2 (germline): LGHNA, YSLEER. The CDR3 has 16 amino acids. The V and J ends lost 4 bases and 1 base, in that order; junction bases with no gene match: 9. CDR3 loop: CASSPTGTGVSYEQYF. The CDR3 DNA follows: TGCGCCAGCAGCCCAACTGGGACAGGCGTTTCCTACGAGCAGTACTTC.

The rearrangement joins TRBV6-1 to TRBJ1-1, with unresolved D. The germline gives CDR1 MNHNS, CDR2 SASEGT. V lost 4 bases and J 3 bases, leaving 9 bases between the germline ends. The CDR3 totals 13 residues. This chain's CDR3 is CASSANRDTEAFF. The CDR3 DNA reads as TGTGCCAGCAGTGCCAATAGAGACACTGAAGCTTTCTTT.

This rearrangement joins TRBV10-2 to TRBJ2-5; D is possibly TRBD2 (6 bases). V was pared by 5 bases and J by 3 bases, with 10 bases between. CDR3 length: 13 amino acids. Per the germline V gene, CDR1 is WSHSY and CDR2 is SAAADI. CDR3 bases: TGCGCCAGCAGTCCGGGAGTGGAAGAGACCCAGTACTTC. This sequence encodes CASSPGVEETQYF.

This rearrangement joins TRBV4-1 to TRBJ2-2; 8 nucleotides align to TRBD1. CDR1 is MGHRA, CDR2 YSYEKL, per germline. With V trimmed by 1 base and J by 0 bases, 1 base remained unmatched. The CDR3 length is 16 residues. CDR3 in DNA: TGCGCCAGCAGCCAAGGACAGGGGCCGAACACCGGGGAGCTGTTTTTT. It is translated as CASSQGQGPNTGELFF.

The CDR3 bases are TGTGCCAGCAGTCCAGACAGTTTCAATCAGCCCCAGCATTTT. This translates into CASSPDSFNQPQHF. The chain joins TRBV27 to TRBJ1-5, with a tentative D call TRBD1 (5 bases). From germline, CDR1 is MNHEY and CDR2 SMNVEV (reference sequence). This CDR3 spans 14 amino acids. V lost 5 bases and J 3 bases, leaving 11 bases between the germline ends.

The J gene is TRBJ2-1, the V gene TRBV9, with TRBD2 matching 9 bases. Germline V lookup: CDR1 SGDLS, CDR2 YYNGEE. The junction had 4 bases not matched to a gene; V was cut back by 0 bases and J by 0 bases. This CDR3 is 17 amino acids long. CDR3 DNA: TGTGCCAGCAGCGTAGTCGATAGCGGGAGCTCCTACAATGAGCAGTTCTTC. It translates to CASSVVDSGSSYNEQFF. Full variable domain (rest looked up from reference TRBV9 and TRBJ2-1): DSGVTQTPKHLITATGQRVTLRCSPRSGDLSVYWYQQSLDQGLQFLIQYYNGEERAKGNILERFSAQQFPDLHSELNLSSLELGDSALYFCASSVVDSGSSYNEQFFGPGTRLTVL.

This chain joins TRBV5-4 and TRBJ1-1; D not resolved. Trimming took off 0 bases at V and 0 bases at J, with 3 bases between the two ends. Germline CDR1 is SGHNT and CDR2 is YYREEE (reference sequence). The CDR3 extends over 13 amino acids. The CDR3 reads CASSLAVNTEAFF. CDR3 coding DNA: TGTGCCAGCAGCTTGGCGGTGAACACTGAAGCTTTCTTT.

V and J are TRBV27 and TRBJ2-7, with 12 bases fitting TRBD1. V gave up 5 bases and J gave up 10 bases; unmatched junction bases: 15. Per germline, CDR1 MNHEY and CDR2 SMNVEV (reference sequence). The CDR3 spans 16 residues. The chain's CDR3 is CASSPTPGQGAPRQYF. For the CDR3, the DNA is TGTGCCAGCAGTCCTACTCCGGGACAGGGGGCTCCGAGACAGTACTTC.

The chain is built from TRBV9 and TRBJ2-2, with D perhaps matching TRBD1 (7 bases). Germline assignment: CDR1 SGDLS and CDR2 YYNGEE. V was shortened by 0 bases and J by 1 base, with 10 bases between the two germline ends. The CDR3 extends over 16 amino acids. DNA for the CDR3: TGTGCCAGCAGCGTAGGCCAGGGGGGGAACACCGGGGAGCTGTTTTTT. This gives the protein CASSVGQGGNTGELFF.

In this sample, this clone turned up a few times. The rearrangement uses TRBV9 and TRBJ1-1; tentatively, D is TRBD1 (5 bases). The CDR3 is 13 residues long. Germline CDR1 and CDR2: SGDLS and YYNGEE. V lost 0 bases and J lost 7, with 10 bases in between. The CDR3 reads CASSVVGGSEAFF. CDR3 bases: TGTGCCAGCAGCGTAGTCGGGGGTAGTGAAGCTTTCTTT.

This chain connects TRBV20-1 to TRBJ2-3; D not resolved. The V and J ends lost 1 base and 6 bases respectively, with 5 bases between them. Germline CDR1 is DFQATT and CDR2 is SNEGSKA (reference sequence). This CDR3 is 11 amino acids long. CDR3 nucleotide sequence: TGCAGTGCTAGAGTGTCTGATACGCAGTATTTT. This sequence encodes CSARVSDTQYF.